The present T cell receptor beta chain was sequenced within a study of CD8+CD57+ T cells in acquired aplastic anemia. The CDR3 sequence is 9 residues long. V lost 7 bases to trimming and J lost 13 bases, with 10 bases between them. In germline, CDR1 is SNHLY, CDR2 FYNNEI. A word on this clonotype: The antigen remains unidentified.

Whole-study findings and limits: The number of CD8+ CDR3 sequences shared by patients and controls was 25 to 35.

Genomic DNA, serving as template, underwent TCR beta VDJ and CDR3 profiling. TCRdb redid the calling of the reads with MiXCR, one entry per CDR3 protein. Of around 170,000 distinct CDR3 sequences in the sample, roughly 45% were seen once. Patients selected for sequencing had displayed CD8+CD57+ cell expansion by flow cytometry. This clonotype was obtained from a human donor with aplastic anemia. The chain employs TRBV2 and TRBJ1-1; D is unclear. What was sequenced was sorted CD4+, CD8+, or CD8+CD57+ T cells (not recorded which) from PBMCs. DNA for the CDR3: TGTGCCAGCAACCACCGGGATTTCTTT. Amino acids: CASNHRDFF. The variable domain in full, completed from reference TRBV2 and TRBJ1-1, reads EPEVTQTPSHQVTQMGQEVILRCVPISNHLYFYWYRQILGQKVEFLVSFYNNEISEKSEIFDDQFSVERPDGSNFTLKIRSTKLEDSAMYFCASNHRDFFGQGTRLTVV.